This T cell receptor (beta chain) was profiled in a study of CD8+ T cells in alopecia areata. In each case, RNA was isolated and then reverse transcribed into cDNA as the sequencing template. TCRdb's copy holds only in-frame clones and misses some; the assay was immunoSEQ multiplex PCR. This sample has approximately 280,000 clones, with about three fifths found just once. Treatment indicated: oral pan-JAK inhibitor, 5-10 mg twice daily. This TCR was sampled from a human donor with alopecia areata. The input for sequencing was CD4+ T cells sorted from blood, taken at week 24, from a patient treated with tofacitinib.

CDR3 coding DNA: TGCGCCAGCAGCCCCCTGACGCAAGAGACCCAGTACTTC. Its translation: CASSPLTQETQYF. This rearrangement joins TRBV5-1 to TRBJ2-5; unclear D gene. Trimming left V 4 bases short and J 2 bases short, with 9 bases between. Germline assignment: CDR1 SGHRS and CDR2 YFSETQ. The CDR3 consists of 13 residues.